These T cell receptor beta chains were read from a single sample in a study of blood T cell repertoires in COVID-19. The repertoire was sequenced with immunoSEQ multiplex PCR; TCRdb's copy has only in-frame clones and lacks some. The data contain about 200,000 clones, more than 70% of them singletons. Sequencing was done on a sample of peripheral blood. These receptors originate from a man in his fifties with COVID-19, enrolled during active disease. CDR3s include the opening cysteine and the closing phenylalanine or tryptophan. A D gene is named only where the DNA matches it firmly. Rows may omit the clone size; those that give it use once, few, many or a size class.

CDR3 protein	CDR3 DNA	D gene	clone size	V gene	J gene
CASSSNLVGGTDTQYF	TGTGCCAGCAGCTCGAACTTAGTGGGAGGCACAGATACGCAGTATTTT	NA	NA	TRBV7-2	TRBJ2-3
CASSETWTGSPSEQFF	TGTGCCAGCAGTGAAACTTGGACAGGGTCTCCTAGTGAGCAGTTCTTC	TRBD1	NA	TRBV6-1	TRBJ2-1
CASIRRRWGESYNSPLHF	TGTGCCAGCATACGAAGGCGTTGGGGAGAATCCTATAATTCACCCCTCCACTTT	NA	NA	TRBV6-4	TRBJ1-6
CASSDQGSSYNEQFF	TGTGCCAGCAGCGATCAGGGGAGCTCCTACAATGAGCAGTTCTTC	NA	NA	TRBV6-5	TRBJ2-1
CASSYLGQTYTEAFF	TGTGCCAGCAGTTACCTCGGACAGACCTACACTGAAGCTTTCTTT	NA	NA	TRBV6-5	TRBJ1-1
CASSPGQISYNEQFF	TGTGCCAGCAGTCCAGGACAGATATCCTACAATGAGCAGTTCTTC	NA	NA	TRBV28	TRBJ2-1
CATGTVPNFITDTQYF	TGTGCCACCGGGACAGTTCCGAATTTTATTACAGATACGCAGTATTTT	TRBD1	NA	TRBV10-3	TRBJ2-3
CASSLSGRLNTGELFF	TGTGCCAGCAGCTTAAGTGGGCGACTAAACACCGGGGAGCTGTTTTTT	NA	NA	TRBV7-3	TRBJ2-2
CASSDSNTYNEQFF	TGTGCCAGCTCGGACAGTAACACCTACAATGAGCAGTTCTTC	NA	NA	TRBV2	TRBJ2-1
CASSSVGQGSNQPQHF	TGTGCCAGCAGCTCGGTTGGGCAGGGCAGCAATCAGCCCCAGCATTTT	NA	NA	TRBV7-8	TRBJ1-5
CASSEAPRVNEQFF	TGTGCCAGCAGTGAAGCCCCCCGGGTCAATGAGCAGTTCTTC	NA	once	TRBV2	TRBJ2-1
CAISEGSSGVRTDTQYF	TGTGCCATCAGTGAGGGATCTAGCGGGGTTCGCACAGATACGCAGTATTTT	TRBD2	NA	TRBV10-3	TRBJ2-3
CSVGDRENYGYTF	TGCAGCGTTGGGGACAGGGAGAACTATGGCTACACCTTC	TRBD1	NA	TRBV29-1	TRBJ1-2
CATSRDGTGVNEQYF	TGTGCCACCAGCAGAGATGGGACAGGGGTCAACGAGCAGTACTTC	TRBD1	NA	TRBV15	TRBJ2-7
CASTGLVVETQYF	TGTGCCAGCACAGGTCTGGTTGTAGAGACCCAGTACTTC	NA	NA	TRBV11-1	TRBJ2-5
CAWSAGTSGRYYEQYF	TGTGCCTGGAGTGCCGGGACTAGCGGGAGGTATTACGAGCAGTACTTC	TRBD2	NA	TRBV30	TRBJ2-7
CASPGGAPSTVAFF	TGCGCCAGCCCCGGCGGGGCCCCTTCGACTGTAGCTTTCTTT	NA	NA	TRBV10-1	TRBJ1-1
CASSQEPGASYNEQFF	TGCGCCAGCAGCCAAGAACCGGGAGCCTCATACAATGAGCAGTTCTTC	NA	NA	TRBV4-1	TRBJ2-1
CASSISQQGSEAFF	TGTGCCAGTAGTATTTCACAACAGGGTAGCGAAGCTTTCTTT	NA	few	TRBV19	TRBJ1-1
CASSKRSGTSANTGELFF	TGTGCCAGTAGTAAAAGATCCGGGACATCCGCGAACACCGGGGAGCTGTTTTTT	NA	NA	TRBV19	TRBJ2-2
CASSQSWTGAAEQYF	TGTGCCAGCAGCCAATCGTGGACAGGGGCGGCCGAGCAGTACTTC	TRBD1	NA	TRBV3-1/TRBV3-2	TRBJ2-7
CASSPEAGGLGSYNEQFF	TGTGCCAGCTCACCGGAGGCGGGGGGGTTGGGTTCCTACAATGAGCAGTTCTTC	TRBD2	NA	TRBV18	TRBJ2-1
CASRRGAPYNSPLHF	TGTGCCAGCAGGCGGGGGGCTCCCTATAATTCACCCCTCCACTTT	NA	NA	TRBV2	TRBJ1-6
CASSQQGRESEQYF	TGCGCCAGCAGTCAACAGGGGAGAGAGAGCGAGCAGTACTTC	TRBD1	NA	TRBV4-1	TRBJ2-7